Given below is one T cell receptor beta chain in context. The data stem from a study of blood T cell repertoires in COVID-19. Turning to the study itself: Acute-phase and convalescent COVID-19 samples originated in the United States, Italy and Spain. T cells, B-cell-depleted T cells, or PBMCs provided the cDNA or gDNA that served as material.

Germline V gene sequence: CDR1 SGHNT, CDR2 YYREEE (reference sequence). Trimming shortened V by 0 bases and J by 4 bases, and 17 bases separated the two germline ends. CDR3 size: 17 residues. In the original workflow: Amplified reference gene primers provided the basis for estimating nucleated cell counts. Data came from immunoSEQ multiplex PCR; TCRdb stores just in-frame clones and leaves some out. V and J calls and clone size come straight from that table; D and trimming were deduced from the DNA. The sample has over 200,000 clones, 83% seen once. The TCR sequence derives from a woman aged 25 to 39 with COVID-19, enrolled during active disease. The chain has TRBV5-4 and TRBJ1-3; perhaps TRBD1 as D (5 bases). Sequencing input: peripheral blood. CDR3 in amino acids: CASSLDGGRGSGNTIYF. CDR3 coding DNA: TGTGCCAGCAGCTTGGACGGGGGAAGGGGTTCGGGAAACACCATATATTTT.